The next 21 T cell receptor beta chains were all read from a single sample in a study of beta chain features in type 1 diabetes. Reverse transcription of all isolated RNA meant that expressed TCRB transcripts were sequenced. Libraries were prepared by immunoSEQ multiplex PCR; TCRdb keeps only in-frame clonotypes and omits some of them. The data contain 900,000 or so clones, 17% of them seen just once; the ten biggest clones take up 0.02% to 0.025%. The sample comprised naive CD4+ T cells from blood. All receptors derive from a young woman in good health.

This chain uses TRBV7-6 with TRBJ2-1, with TRBD2 as a possible D gene (5 bases). The CDR3 runs 15 residues. The V end was cut by 1 base, the J end by 9 bases, with 16 bases between. From germline, CDR1 is SGHVS and CDR2 FNYEAQ. This chain's CDR3 is CASSLGLAQVSEQFF. Here the CDR3 DNA reads TGTGCCAGCAGCTTAGGGCTAGCCCAAGTCAGTGAGCAGTTCTTC.

This clone has only a few counts. This chain joins TRBV6-1 and TRBJ2-7; TRBD1 is a possible D gene (5 bases). Trimming stripped 4 bases from V and 2 bases from J, with 15 bases between. The CDR3 has 15 amino acids. CDR1 is MNHNS and CDR2 is SASEGT in the germline V gene. The chain's CDR3 is CASSVRVTETYEQYF. The CDR3 DNA follows: TGTGCCAGCAGTGTTCGTGTGACAGAGACCTACGAGCAGTACTTC.

This sequence joins TRBV19 and TRBJ2-5; 9 nucleotides agree with TRBD2. This CDR3 region has 15 residues. Germline values: CDR1 LNHDA, CDR2 SQIVND (reference sequence). After removal of 7 bases from V and 1 base from J, the junction contained 7 bases not matched to a gene. CDR3 sequence (DNA): TGTGCCAGTAAGGACTTAGCGGGAGCCCAAGAGACCCAGTACTTC. It is translated as CASKDLAGAQETQYF.

This chain joins TRBV7-9 and TRBJ2-5; D is unresolved. The end of the DNA aligns better with TRBJ2-7, so the J call may be wrong. The CDR3 is made up of 15 amino acids. CDR1 is SEHNR and CDR2 is FQNEAQ in the germline V gene (reference sequence). CDR3 in amino acids: CASSLPQEQNYEQYF. In DNA, the CDR3 is TGTGCCAGCAGCTTGCCCCAGGAACAGAACTACGAGCAGTACTTC.

This chain joins TRBV28 and TRBJ1-3, with TRBD1 matching 9 bases. Losses at the gene ends were 2 bases for V and 1 base for J; bases not matched to a gene: 3. Germline V gene lookup returns CDR1 MDHEN and CDR2 SYDVKM. CDR3 length equals 16 residues. The DNA for the CDR3 is TGTGCCAGCAGTTTACCGGACAGGGGATCTGGAAACACCATATATTTT. It codes for CASSLPDRGSGNTIYF.

This chain uses TRBV7-6 with TRBJ2-3; TRBD2 is a possible D gene (6 bases). Germline lookup yields CDR1 SGHVS and CDR2 FNYEAQ. Trimming removed 5 bases at V and 7 bases at J, with 13 bases between. The length of the CDR3 is 13 residues. CDR3 sequence reads: CASSLPEGHTQYF. The CDR3 region has the DNA TGTGCCAGCAGCCTCCCGGAGGGCCATACGCAGTATTTT.

The genes are TRBV28 and TRBJ2-2; D unclear. The CDR3 has 16 amino acids. The V end was cut by 7 bases, the J end by 7 bases, with 22 bases between. Germline CDR1 MDHEN, CDR2 SYDVKM. CDR3: CASNPHRPPRSGELFF. CDR3 nucleotide sequence: TGTGCCAGCAATCCCCATCGGCCCCCGCGAAGCGGGGAGCTGTTTTTT.

V gene TRBV19 combines with J gene TRBJ2-5; the D gene could be TRBD1 or TRBD2 (5 bases each). Trimming took 7 bases from V and 5 from J, leaving 14 bases between them. CDR3 length: 13 residues. Germline loops: CDR1 LNHDA, CDR2 SQIVND (reference sequence). The CDR3 here is CASTEGTTETQYF. The CDR3 bases are TGTGCCAGTACAGAGGGGACCACGGAGACCCAGTACTTC.

This CDR3 reads CASAAIDEQFF. CDR3 nucleotides: TGCGCCAGCGCAGCTATCGATGAGCAGTTCTTC. The chain uses TRBV10-2 and TRBJ2-1; D is unresolved. The ends were cut back, 8 bases at V and 8 bases at J, with 10 bases in the middle. The V gene's germline CDR1 is WSHSY and CDR2 SAAADI. The length of the CDR3 is 11 residues.

The chain employs TRBV2 and TRBJ2-1; D not resolved. V was pared by 4 bases and J by 8 bases, with 6 bases between. CDR1 and CDR2 (germline): SNHLY, FYNNEI. This CDR3 contains 11 residues. CDR3 amino acids: CASSGPYEQFF. For the CDR3, the DNA is TGTGCCAGCAGTGGTCCTTATGAGCAGTTCTTC.

The chain uses TRBV18 and TRBJ2-1; D uncertain. This CDR3 comprises 14 residues. Germline V gene data show CDR1 as KGHSH and CDR2 as LQKENI. The germline V and J ends were trimmed by 3 bases and 3 bases, with 9 bases remaining between them. The CDR3, as DNA: TGTGCCAGCTCACCTCCCGGAAACTACAATGAGCAGTTCTTC. It is translated as CASSPPGNYNEQFF.

In its sample, this clone was seen a few times. The chain has TRBV6-5 and TRBJ2-6; D ambiguous. The V gene's germline CDR1 is MNHEY and CDR2 SVGAGI. The V and J ends lost 2 bases and 1 base respectively, with 6 bases between them. CDR3 length equals 15 residues. CDR3 sequence: CASSYVKSGANVLTF. The DNA of the CDR3 is TGTGCCAGCAGTTACGTCAAGTCTGGGGCCAACGTCCTGACTTTC.

The rearrangement uses TRBV4-3 and TRBJ1-4; no firm D call. The germline CDR1 and CDR2 sequences are LGHNA and YSLEER. The CDR3 has 16 residues. V lost 1 base to trimming and J lost 5 bases, with 14 bases between them. CDR3 sequence (DNA): TGCGCCAGCAGCCAAGGGGGAACCGGGAGCAATGAAAAACTGTTTTTT. Its translation: CASSQGGTGSNEKLFF.

The table lists this clone with a few counts. This sample includes further DNA sequences coding for the same CDR3. The J gene is TRBJ1-5, the V gene TRBV7-2, with unresolved D. V lost 3 bases to trimming and J lost 2 bases, with 5 bases between them. This CDR3 is built from 13 residues. Looked up from germline, CDR1 is SGHTA and CDR2 is FQGNSA. CDR3: CASSLGRNQPQHF. The CDR3 bases are TGTGCCAGCAGCTTGGGCCGCAATCAGCCCCAGCATTTT.

This clone was seen only a few times. The rearrangement uses TRBV7-9 and TRBJ2-7; 10 nucleotides line up with TRBD2. Per germline, CDR1 SEHNR and CDR2 FQNEAQ (reference sequence). The CDR3 has 16 residues. V lost 6 bases, J lost 3 bases, and 11 bases stayed unmatched. CDR3: CASRPLGLAGVYEQYF. Written as DNA, the CDR3 is TGTGCCAGCAGGCCCCTGGGGCTAGCGGGAGTCTACGAGCAGTACTTC.

The chain is built from TRBV6-5 and TRBJ2-7, with 9 nucleotides matching TRBD1. Germline CDR1 is MNHEY and CDR2 is SVGAGI. The junction had 3 bases not matched to a gene; V was cut back by 0 bases and J by 3 bases. The CDR3 consists of 15 residues. CDR3 region: CASSYSQGQGYEQYF. CDR3 DNA: TGTGCCAGCAGTTACTCGCAGGGACAGGGCTACGAGCAGTACTTC.

The rearrangement uses TRBV5-4 and TRBJ2-1; no definite D call. V was pared by 4 bases and J by 8 bases, with 10 bases between. Per the germline V gene, CDR1 is SGHNT and CDR2 is YYREEE (reference sequence). This CDR3 is 12 amino acids long. Written as DNA, the CDR3 is TGTGCCAGCAGCCGGAGTAGCTATGAGCAGTTCTTC. It yields the protein CASSRSSYEQFF.

This clone was found a few times. V usage is TRBV2 and J usage is TRBJ2-2; 8 bases fit TRBD2. Losses at the gene ends were 4 bases for V and 6 bases for J; bases not matched to a gene: 4. The CDR3 is 14 residues long. The germline V gene encodes CDR1 SNHLY and CDR2 FYNNEI. CDR3 bases: TGTGCCAGCAGTGTCGGGAGGGCTTCCGGGGAGCTGTTTTTT. Protein sequence: CASSVGRASGELFF. Full variable domain (missing parts from reference TRBV2 and TRBJ2-2): EPEVTQTPSHQVTQMGQEVILRCVPISNHLYFYWYRQILGQKVEFLVSFYNNEISEKSEIFDDQFSVERPDGSNFTLKIRSTKLEDSAMYFCASSVGRASGELFFGEGSRLTVL.

This clone came up a few times. This rearrangement joins TRBV20-1 to TRBJ2-7; D possibly corresponds to TRBD1 (5 bases). With 6 bases removed from V and 7 bases from J, the gap between germline ends came to 13 bases. CDR3 length: 11 residues. Germline lookup yields CDR1 DFQATT and CDR2 SNEGSKA (reference sequence). Written as DNA, the CDR3 is TGCAGTGCCGCCCTAAGGGGAGAGCAGTACTTC. Residues: CSAALRGEQYF.

V is TRBV11-1 and J is TRBJ2-3, with 7 bases lining up with TRBD2. V was pared by 3 bases and J by 5 bases, with 8 bases of the junction left unmatched. The CDR3 has 15 amino acids. Germline V lookup: CDR1 SGHAT, CDR2 FQDESV (reference sequence). CDR3 bases: TGTGCCAGCAGCTTCCTCGCGGGAGTATTAGATACGCAGTATTTT. Protein: CASSFLAGVLDTQYF.

This clone has only a few counts. The chain couples TRBV5-6 to TRBJ2-7, with 7 positions matching TRBD2. CDR3 length: 14 amino acids. V was pared by 4 bases and J by 3 bases, with 7 bases of the junction left unmatched. CDR1 and CDR2 from the germline V gene are SGHDT and YYEEEE. Here the CDR3 DNA reads TGTGCCAGCAGCCCTTTCGGGAGGCTCTACGAGCAGTACTTC. It codes for CASSPFGRLYEQYF. Filled out from reference TRBV5-6 and TRBJ2-7, the complete variable domain reads DAGVTQSPTHLIKTRGQQVTLRCSPKSGHDTVSWYQQALGQGPQFIFQYYEEEERQRGNFPDRFSGHQFPNYSSELNVNALLLGDSALYLCASSPFGRLYEQYFGPGTRLTVT.